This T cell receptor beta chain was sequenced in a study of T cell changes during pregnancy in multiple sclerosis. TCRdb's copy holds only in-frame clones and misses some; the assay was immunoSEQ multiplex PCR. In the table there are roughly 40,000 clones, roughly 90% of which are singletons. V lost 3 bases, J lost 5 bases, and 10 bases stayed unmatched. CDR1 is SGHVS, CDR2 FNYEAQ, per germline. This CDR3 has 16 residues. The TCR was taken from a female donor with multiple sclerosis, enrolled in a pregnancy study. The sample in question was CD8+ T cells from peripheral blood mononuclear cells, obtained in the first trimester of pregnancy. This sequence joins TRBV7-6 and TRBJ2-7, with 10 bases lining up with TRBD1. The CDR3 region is CASSLTLGTGANEQYF. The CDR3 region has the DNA TGTGCCAGCAGCTTGACCCTGGGGACAGGGGCGAACGAGCAGTACTTC.